The 20 T cell receptor beta chains in this list originate from one sample, sequenced in a study of T cells after yellow fever vaccination. TCRdb ran MiXCR on the 5' RACE reads and lists one entry per CDR3 protein. The table has under 200,000 distinct CDR3 sequences, about 10% seen once. The sequences come from CD8+ T cells sorted from PBMCs, collected 15 days after the yellow fever booster vaccination. These receptors all stem from a man aged 18-30 years who received the YFV17D yellow fever vaccine.

There are a few counts of this clonotype. The V call is TRBV7-9, the J call TRBJ2-3, with D uncertain. Germline V gene data show CDR1 as SEHNR and CDR2 as FQNEAQ (reference sequence). The V end was cut by 8 bases, the J end by 5 bases, with 14 bases between. The CDR3 sequence is 13 residues long. The CDR3 DNA follows: TGTGCCAGCGACCCCAGGCTGGGAGATACGCAGTATTTT. Translating it yields CASDPRLGDTQYF.

The genes are TRBV7-9 and TRBJ1-4; 8 nucleotides match TRBD1. Unmatched junction bases numbered 3, after V lost 1 base and J lost 5 bases. The CDR3 is 15 amino acids. Germline CDR1 SEHNR, CDR2 FQNEAQ (reference sequence). In DNA form, the CDR3 reads TGTGCCAGCAGCTTAGGGACAGGGAGAAATGAAAAACTGTTTTTT. It yields the protein CASSLGTGRNEKLFF.

The J gene is TRBJ2-3, the V gene TRBV30; the D is unclear. From germline, CDR1 is GTSNPN and CDR2 SVGIG (reference sequence). CDR3 length: 13 residues. V lost 0 bases to trimming and J lost 4 bases, with 8 bases between them. The CDR3, as DNA: TGTGCCTGGAGTGTACGGTCGGCAGATACGCAGTATTTT. Protein: CAWSVRSADTQYF.

This clonotype has a handful of counts. This chain uses TRBV20-1 with TRBJ2-3, with TRBD1 identical over 10 bases. The V gene's germline CDR1 is DFQATT and CDR2 SNEGSKA (reference sequence). The CDR3 covers 15 residues. The trim removed 1 base at V and 4 bases at J, leaving 5 bases unmatched. CDR3 DNA sequence: TGCAGTGCTAGAGGATGGACAGGGGGGGCAGATACGCAGTATTTT. Translated, it gives CSARGWTGGADTQYF.

This clonotype was seen ten or more times. The V call is TRBV6-2 or TRBV6-3, the J call TRBJ1-5; D possibly corresponds to TRBD1 (6 bases). Trimming cost V 0 bases and J 7 bases, with 13 bases left between them. Germline CDR1 and CDR2: MNHEY and SVGEGT. The CDR3 runs to 15 residues. The CDR3, as DNA: TGTGCCAGCAGTTACTCGAACAGGGCCAGACAGCCCCAGCATTTT. Residues: CASSYSNRARQPQHF.

The chain joins TRBV2 to TRBJ2-1; 11 positions match TRBD2. V gave up 2 bases and J gave up 7 bases; unmatched junction bases: 7. The CDR3 consists of 16 residues. Germline-derived CDR1 and CDR2 are SNHLY and FYNNEI. The CDR3 sequence: CASSELLAGVGNEQFF. The CDR3 DNA follows: TGTGCCAGCAGTGAATTACTAGCGGGGGTAGGAAATGAGCAGTTCTTC.

This clonotype has ten or more counts. V and J are TRBV30 and TRBJ2-1; 11 nucleotides agree with TRBD1. Unmatched junction bases numbered 5, after V lost 1 base and J lost 12 bases. CDR1 GTSNPN and CDR2 SVGIG come from the germline V gene (reference sequence). This CDR3 is 13 amino acids long. CDR3 in DNA: TGTGCCTGGAGTGCGGACAGGGGGCACGGGCAGTTCTTC. Its translation is CAWSADRGHGQFF. Full variable domain (missing parts from reference TRBV30 and TRBJ2-1): SQTIHQWPATLVQPVGSPLSLECTVEGTSNPNLYWYRQAAGRGLQLLFYSVGIGQISSEVPQNLSASRPQDRQFILSSKKLLLSDSGFYLCAWSADRGHGQFFGPGTRLTVL.

This clonotype was found a few times. The gene calls are TRBV10-3 and TRBJ1-6; D is perhaps TRBD1 (5 bases). Per the germline V gene, CDR1 is ENHRY and CDR2 is SYGVKD. CDR3 size: 12 residues. Trimming took 0 bases from V and 11 from J, leaving 5 bases between them. The DNA for the CDR3 is TGTGCCATCAGTGAGTCGGGGCCACCCCTCCACTTT. Protein: CAISESGPPLHF.

This clonotype was recorded at least ten times. V usage is TRBV6-4 and J usage is TRBJ2-6; TRBD2 is a possible D gene (6 bases). The CDR3 covers 16 residues. Per germline, CDR1 MRHNA and CDR2 SNTAGT. V was cut by 2 bases and J by 1 base, with 9 bases left in between. Written as DNA, the CDR3 is TGTGCCAGCAGTGACGTGGGGGGATCTGGGGCCAACGTCCTGACTTTC. Translated: CASSDVGGSGANVLTF.

The chain couples TRBV6-5 to TRBJ2-1, with D perhaps matching TRBD1 or TRBD2 (6 bases each). Trimming stripped 6 bases from V and 0 bases from J, with 15 bases between. The CDR3 runs 16 residues. The germline V gene has CDR1 MNHEY and CDR2 SVGAGI. The CDR3 loop is CASSPASGASYNEQFF. The CDR3 DNA reads TGTGCCAGCAGCCCTGCATCGGGGGCCTCCTACAATGAGCAGTTCTTC.

In this sample, this clonotype turned up a few times. This chain uses TRBV10-2 with TRBJ2-7; possibly TRBD1 or TRBD2 for D (5 bases each). The CDR3 extends over 14 amino acids. The V end was cut by 7 bases, the J end by 1 base, with 14 bases between. Germline loops: CDR1 WSHSY, CDR2 SAAADI. The CDR3 nucleotides read TGCGCCAGCAATCCGGGACCCGGATCCTACGAGCAGTACGTC. This gives the protein CASNPGPGSYEQYV.

This clonotype came up a few times. The rearrangement links TRBV7-2 to TRBJ2-3; maybe TRBD1 (6 bases). CDR1 and CDR2 (germline): SGHTA, FQGNSA. V lost 4 bases, J lost 2 bases, and 13 bases lay in between. The CDR3 consists of 15 residues. DNA of the CDR3: TGTGCCAGCAGCTACCAGGGGAGACTCACAGATACGCAGTATTTT. This encodes CASSYQGRLTDTQYF.

J is TRBJ1-1 and V is TRBV7-6; D is undetermined. Trimming removed 2 bases at V and 5 bases at J, with 15 bases between. This CDR3 comprises 15 residues. The germline V gene has CDR1 SGHVS and CDR2 FNYEAQ. Here the CDR3 DNA reads TGTGCCAGCAGCTTAAGGCCGGGCCAGACAACTGAAGCTTTCTTT. It yields the protein CASSLRPGQTTEAFF.

The rearrangement uses TRBV29-1 and TRBJ1-1; D ambiguous. Germline values: CDR1 SQVTM, CDR2 ANQGSEA. There are 13 residues in the CDR3. The germline V and J ends were trimmed by 4 bases and 5 bases, with 14 bases remaining between them. CDR3 sequence: CSVVDRERTEAFF. CDR3 nucleotides: TGCAGCGTTGTCGATCGAGAGCGGACTGAAGCTTTCTTT.

This clonotype was recorded a few times. V usage is TRBV4-3 and J usage is TRBJ2-1, with a tentative D call TRBD2 (5 bases). Germline assignment: CDR1 LGHNA and CDR2 YSLEER. Trimming took 0 bases from V and 4 from J, leaving 13 bases between them. The CDR3 is 16 amino acids. This CDR3 reads CASSQDSSGGYNEQFF. CDR3 nucleotides: TGCGCCAGCAGCCAAGATTCCAGCGGAGGTTACAATGAGCAGTTCTTC.

This clonotype was counted a few times. This sequence joins TRBV13 and TRBJ1-2, with TRBD1 matching 7 bases. V gave up 5 bases and J gave up 1 base; unmatched junction bases: 7. CDR1 and CDR2 from the germline V gene are PRHDT and FYEKMQ (reference sequence). The CDR3 has 15 amino acids. CDR3 sequence (DNA): TGTGCCAGCAGCGACAGGGATGTCGGTAACTATGGCTACACCTTC. Protein product: CASSDRDVGNYGYTF.

The table lists this clonotype with a few counts. The chain has TRBV27 and TRBJ2-7, with no clear D. Germline V gene sequence: CDR1 MNHEY, CDR2 SMNVEV (reference sequence). V dropped 4 bases and J dropped 1 base, with 11 bases sitting between them. This CDR3 region has 14 residues. The CDR3 bases are TGTGCCAGCAGTTCGATCCCGGGTTCCTACGAGCAGTACGTC. It specifies CASSSIPGSYEQYV.

There are a few counts of this clonotype. The gene calls are TRBV2 and TRBJ2-3, with TRBD2 matching 12 bases. The length of the CDR3 is 15 residues. Trimming removed 8 bases from V and 3 bases from J; junction bases left unmatched: 6. Germline V gives CDR1 SNHLY, CDR2 FYNNEI. CDR3: CASGASGGVTDTQYF. The CDR3 DNA reads as TGTGCCAGCGGGGCTAGCGGGGGGGTGACAGATACGCAGTATTTT.

This clonotype was detected a few times. V gene TRBV5-5 combines with J gene TRBJ2-1, with 8 bases lining up with TRBD2. CDR1 is SGHKS, CDR2 YYEKEE, per germline (reference sequence). This CDR3 spans 15 amino acids. Losses at the gene ends were 0 bases for V and 8 bases for J; bases not matched to a gene: 7. The CDR3 bases are TGTGCCAGCAGCTTGGCCGGACTAGCAGTCCATGAGCAGTTCTTC. The encoded protein is CASSLAGLAVHEQFF.

This sequence joins TRBV7-9 and TRBJ2-1, with D possibly matching TRBD2 (6 bases). From germline, CDR1 is SEHNR and CDR2 FQNEAQ (reference sequence). The V end lost 3 bases, the J end lost 6 bases, and 15 bases lay between the germline ends. The CDR3 covers 15 residues. CDR3 sequence: CASSFLQAGINEQFF. In DNA, the CDR3 is TGTGCCAGCAGCTTTTTACAGGCGGGAATCAATGAGCAGTTCTTC.